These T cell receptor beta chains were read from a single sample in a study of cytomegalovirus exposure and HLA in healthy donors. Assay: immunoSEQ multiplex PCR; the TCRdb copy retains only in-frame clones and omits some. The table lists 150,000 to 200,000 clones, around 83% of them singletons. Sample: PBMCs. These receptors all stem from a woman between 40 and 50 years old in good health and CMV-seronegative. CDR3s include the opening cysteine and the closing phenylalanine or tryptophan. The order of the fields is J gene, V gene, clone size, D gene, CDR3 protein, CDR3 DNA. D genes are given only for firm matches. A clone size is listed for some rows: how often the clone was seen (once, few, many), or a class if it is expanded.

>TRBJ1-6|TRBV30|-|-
CAWSVDSSNSPLHF
TGTGCCTGGAGTGTAGACAGTAGTAATTCACCCCTCCACTTT
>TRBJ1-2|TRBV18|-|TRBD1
CASSQYRDSPVEGYTF
TGTGCCAGCTCACAATACCGGGACAGCCCGGTGGAGGGCTACACCTTC
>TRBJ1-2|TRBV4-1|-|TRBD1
CASSPGGGGADYGYTF
TGCGCCAGCAGCCCTGGTGGAGGGGGCGCGGACTATGGCTACACCTTC
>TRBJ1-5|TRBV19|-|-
CASSIQGLGNQPQHF
TGTGCCAGTAGTATACAGGGTCTGGGCAATCAGCCCCAGCATTTT
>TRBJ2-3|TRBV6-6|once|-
CASSTRGYTDTQYF
TGTGCCAGCAGTACCAGGGGCTACACAGATACGCAGTATTTT
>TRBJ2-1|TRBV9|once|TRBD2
CASSLKSGTSGGNEQFF
TGTGCCAGCAGCCTAAAGTCCGGGACTAGCGGGGGCAATGAGCAGTTCTTC
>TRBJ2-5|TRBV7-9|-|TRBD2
CASSPGLAQETQYF
TGTGCCAGCAGCCCGGGACTAGCTCAGGAGACCCAGTACTTC
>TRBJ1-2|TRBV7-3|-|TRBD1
CASSSDRGYGYTF
TGTGCCAGCAGCTCGGACAGGGGCTATGGCTACACCTTC
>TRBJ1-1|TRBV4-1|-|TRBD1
CASSQETGAITEAFF
TGCGCCAGCAGCCAGGAGACAGGGGCCATCACTGAAGCTTTCTTT
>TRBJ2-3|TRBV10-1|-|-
CASSPNRTGVYTDTQYF
TGCGCCAGCAGTCCCAATCGGACTGGGGTATACACAGATACGCAGTATTTT
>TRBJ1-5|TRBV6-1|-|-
CASSDGGGDQPQHF
TGTGCCAGCAGTGACGGCGGGGGCGATCAGCCCCAGCATTTT
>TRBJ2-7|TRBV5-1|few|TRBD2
CASSHTLAGGYEQYF
TGCGCCAGCAGCCATACCTTAGCGGGAGGCTACGAGCAGTACTTC
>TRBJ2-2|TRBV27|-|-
CASSFTGEELFF
TGTGCCAGCAGTTTTACAGGAGAGGAGCTGTTTTTT
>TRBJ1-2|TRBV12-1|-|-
CASSANWAGGYTF
TGTGCCAGCAGCGCTAACTGGGCGGGAGGCTACACCTTC
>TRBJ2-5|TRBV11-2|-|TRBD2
CASSANSGTSGGTQYF
TGTGCCAGCAGCGCGAACTCCGGGACTAGCGGGGGGACCCAGTACTTC
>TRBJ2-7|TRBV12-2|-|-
CASRLEDRGQGCTAYEQYF
TGTGCAAGTCGCTTAGAGGATAGGGGACAGGGTTGTACGGCCTACGAGCAGTACTTC
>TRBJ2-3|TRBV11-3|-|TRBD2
CASSRSGRAGGDTQYF
TGTGCCAGCAGCCGTAGCGGGAGGGCCGGAGGAGATACGCAGTATTTT
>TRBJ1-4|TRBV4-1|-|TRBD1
CASSPGGTGNEKLFF
TGCGCCAGCAGCCCCGGGGGGACAGGGAATGAAAAACTGTTTTTT
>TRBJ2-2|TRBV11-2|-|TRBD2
CASSFLAGGTLNTGELFF
TGTGCCAGCAGCTTCCTGGCGGGGGGGACACTGAACACCGGGGAGCTGTTTTTT
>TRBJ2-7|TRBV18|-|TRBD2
CASSLSVAGENEQYF
TGTGCCAGCTCACTGAGTGTAGCGGGCGAGAACGAGCAGTACTTC
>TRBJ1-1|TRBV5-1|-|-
CASSLAGSYTEAFF
TGCGCCAGCAGCTTGGCCGGGAGTTACACTGAAGCTTTCTTT
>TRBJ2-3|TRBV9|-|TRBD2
CASSASGRALGTDTQYF
TGTGCCAGCAGCGCTAGCGGGAGGGCCCTAGGCACAGATACGCAGTATTTT
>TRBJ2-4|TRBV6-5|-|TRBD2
CASRGAGVVIQYF
TGTGCCAGCAGAGGGGCGGGAGTTGTCATTCAGTACTTC
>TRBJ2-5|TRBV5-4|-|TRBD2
CASSLGNPQLAGGVETQYF
TGTGCCAGCAGCTTGGGGAATCCGCAACTAGCGGGAGGGGTAGAGACCCAGTACTTC
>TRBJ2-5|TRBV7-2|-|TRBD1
CASSPQGARQETQYF
TGTGCCAGCAGCCCACAGGGGGCGCGTCAAGAGACCCAGTACTTC
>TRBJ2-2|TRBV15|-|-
CATSPPDRDTGELFF
TGTGCCACCAGCCCCCCCGACAGAGACACCGGGGAGCTGTTTTTT
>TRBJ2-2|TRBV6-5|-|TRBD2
CASRGGGDTGELFF
TGTGCCAGCAGGGGTGGGGGGGACACCGGGGAGCTGTTTTTT
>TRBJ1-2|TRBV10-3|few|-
CAISESGRGDYGYTF
TGTGCCATCAGTGAGTCTGGCAGGGGCGACTATGGCTACACCTTC
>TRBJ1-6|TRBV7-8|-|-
CASSTPGANSPLHF
TGTGCCAGCAGCACCCCAGGGGCTAATTCACCCCTCCACTTT
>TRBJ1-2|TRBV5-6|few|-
CASSPGGGNYGYTF
TGTGCCAGCAGCCCTGGGGGGGGTAACTATGGCTACACCTTC
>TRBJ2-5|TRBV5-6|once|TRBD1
CASSHGTVQETQYF
TGTGCCAGCAGCCACGGGACAGTTCAAGAGACCCAGTACTTC
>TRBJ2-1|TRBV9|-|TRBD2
CASRVSTSGTYNEQFF
TGTGCCAGCAGGGTATCGACTAGCGGGACGTACAATGAGCAGTTCTTC
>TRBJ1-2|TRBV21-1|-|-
CASSKGPRDRGYGYTF
TGTGCCAGCAGCAAAGGCCCCCGGGACAGGGGCTATGGCTACACCTTC
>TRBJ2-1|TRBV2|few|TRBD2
CASSVLAGGADEQFF
TGTGCCAGCAGTGTGTTAGCGGGGGGGGCGGATGAGCAGTTCTTC
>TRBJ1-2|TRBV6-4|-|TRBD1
CASSPQTGGYGYTF
TGTGCCAGCAGTCCCCAGACAGGGGGCTATGGCTACACCTTC
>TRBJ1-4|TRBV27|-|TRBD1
CASSSGTGGNNEKLFF
TGTGCCAGCAGTTCCGGGACAGGGGGCAATAATGAAAAACTGTTTTTT
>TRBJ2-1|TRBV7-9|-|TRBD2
CASSLTSGRAWDEQFF
TGTGCCAGCAGCTTAACCTCCGGGAGGGCCTGGGATGAGCAGTTCTTC
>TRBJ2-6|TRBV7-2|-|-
CASSLVVNSGANVLTF
TGTGCCAGCAGCTTAGTAGTAAACTCTGGGGCCAACGTCCTGACTTTC
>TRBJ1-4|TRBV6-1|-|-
CATIKPPGGDEKLFF
TGTGCCACCATAAAGCCCCCGGGGGGAGACGAAAAACTGTTTTTT
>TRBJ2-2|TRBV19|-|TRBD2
CASRPRGAVTGQSGELFF
TGTGCCAGTAGGCCGCGGGGGGCTGTAACTGGCCAGTCCGGGGAGCTGTTTTTT
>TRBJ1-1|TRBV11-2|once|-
CASSFGGQEVTEAFF
TGTGCCAGCAGCTTCGGCGGCCAAGAGGTCACTGAAGCTTTCTTT
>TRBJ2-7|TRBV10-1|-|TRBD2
CASSPTTGTSGRACGVYEQYF
TGCGCCAGCAGCCCAACCACCGGGACTAGCGGGAGAGCATGTGGTGTCTACGAGCAGTACTTC
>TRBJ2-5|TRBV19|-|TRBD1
CASSNTQGTGGTATQYF
TGTGCCAGTAGCAACACCCAAGGTACAGGGGGAACGGCGACCCAGTACTTC
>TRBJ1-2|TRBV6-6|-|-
CASSYSNREGGYTF
TGTGCCAGCAGTTACTCGAACCGGGAAGGGGGCTACACCTTC
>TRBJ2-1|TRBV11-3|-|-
CASSPRRSYGDSYNEQFF
TGTGCCAGCAGCCCCAGGAGGTCTTACGGGGACTCCTACAATGAGCAGTTCTTC
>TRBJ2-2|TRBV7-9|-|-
CASSATGPGELFF
TGTGCCAGCAGCGCTACAGGTCCCGGGGAGCTGTTTTTT
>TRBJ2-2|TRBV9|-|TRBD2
CASSVGGLAGGVSTGELFF
TGTGCCAGCAGCGTAGGAGGCCTAGCGGGAGGGGTCAGCACCGGGGAGCTGTTTTTT
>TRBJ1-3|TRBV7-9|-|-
CASRSTGPRNTIYF
TGTGCCAGCAGGTCTACAGGGCCCCGAAACACCATATATTTT
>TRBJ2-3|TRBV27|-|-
CASSERSGYTDTQYF
TGTGCCAGCAGTGAACGTAGCGGCTACACAGATACGCAGTATTTT
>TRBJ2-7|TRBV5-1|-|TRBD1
CASSWRDRGLYEQYF
TGCGCCAGCAGCTGGCGGGACAGGGGACTCTACGAGCAGTACTTC